This T cell receptor (beta chain) was sequenced in a study of Graves' ophthalmopathy and Graves' hyperthyroidism (dated by TCRdb to the late 2010s). Regarding the study in general: Peripheral blood samples were taken at the time of initial diagnosis, before any treatment was given. Following sampling, methimazole starting at 30 mg daily was administered to hyperthyroidism patients, and high-dose intravenous methylprednisolone was administered to ophthalmopathy patients. TCR beta repertoire signatures were used to distinguish Graves' ophthalmopathy from Graves' hyperthyroidism and to predict progression to ophthalmopathy. In total, over 130 blood samples were TCR-sequenced: fewer than 50 ophthalmopathy, 80 or so hyperthyroidism and about 17 hyperthyroidism-to-ophthalmopathy patients. To explore V-J signatures that distinguish ophthalmopathy from hyperthyroidism, a discovery set of 100 patients was enrolled, made up of 40 to 45 with ophthalmopathy and 57 with stable hyperthyroidism. In roughly 6 hyperthyroidism patients, T-cell repertoires of thyroid tissue and blood were compared. An independent validation cohort was composed of around 19 hyperthyroidism patients and 17 patients who later progressed from hyperthyroidism to ophthalmopathy. The 100 or so discovery patients were divided at random into training and test sets in a 7:3 ratio. The study at large found these results: In validation, the model predicted ophthalmopathy progression with about 70% sensitivity and roughly 72% specificity; 12 predicted patients were CT-confirmed with GO in a median of about 6.2 months. Sample size was not predetermined statistically, and investigators were not blinded to group allocation. Most expanded thyroid clonotypes with a frequency above 0.001 also appeared in blood, which suggests that blood repertoires may reflect the immune response in the thyroid. Ophthalmopathy was separated from stable hyperthyroidism by the 13-signature model with more than 85% sensitivity and roughly 82% specificity in cross-validation and with 80%/75% in the test set.

The CDR1 and CDR2 encoded by the germline V gene are SGHAT and FQNNGV. The CDR3, from cysteine to phenylalanine, totals 17 residues. Of all the DNA, just the CDR3 is kept, 51 bases in frame from base 1. The trim is 6 bases for V and 5 bases for J, with a gap of 22 bases between the germline ends. Ophthalmopathy patients had moderately to severely active disease, Clinical Activity Score of at least 3, NOSPECS grade of at least 4, and disease duration under 3 months. Patients were excluded if they had other autoimmune diseases, uncontrolled infections, pregnancy or lactation. Clinical symptoms, serum thyroxine, TRAb, thyroid ultrasound and orbital computed tomography formed the basis of the diagnosis. PBMCs were isolated from approximately 10 ml of fresh peripheral blood by Ficoll-Paque density gradient centrifugation. Total RNA was extracted using Trizol reagent, and RNA quality was checked on an Agilent 2100 Bioanalyzer.

For repertoire sequencing, the TCR beta CDR3 regions were amplified from RNA transcripts. The first round of RT-PCR was done with HTBI primers and the Qiagen OneStep RT-PCR kit, and was followed by a second round of multiplex PCR, then size selection and purification. Libraries were sequenced on an Illumina HiSeq2000 using paired-end 100 bp reads. From the authors' description of their analysis: Reads were processed with SOAPnuke, discarding reads with adapters, uncalled bases, mean Phred below 15, or no exact constant-primer or identifier match. COPE v1.2.5 was used to merge high-quality paired reads. Each unique nucleotide sequence was treated as a clonotype, and MiTCR v1.1 was used to align the clonotypes to the IMGT TRB V, D and J references. The analysis was limited to V-J combinations with a frequency above 0.0001, which together covered 99.2% of repertoires. For each V-J combination, a TCR clonal expansion and chaos score was defined as F50 clonal expansion divided by the chaos observed in the TCRdist matrix. Welch's t-statistics and random forest were used to narrow the features down to around twelve V-J combinations, which were then fed into a naive Bayes classifier. The similarity between thyroid and blood repertoires was quantified using the Morisita-Horn index. In TCRdb, the public reads were trimmed at Q25 with fastp and aligned with MiXCR, with productive beta chains retained. All rows with the same CDR3 protein become a single entry with the most common DNA and genes. The authors' filters were not applied to this entry. Across this sample there are almost 400,000 distinct CDR3 sequences, with approximately 16% seen only once. Together, the top ten hold approximately 1.4% of the sample.

There are a few counts of this clonotype. Its antigen remains unidentified. Base quality data are lacking; no much larger clone is found one base away. This receptor was identified in a woman aged 18-29 years with Graves' ophthalmopathy. Donor details come from another sample of the same person, matched by shared clones. Sequencing was done on a sample of peripheral blood. This sequence uses TRBV11-2 and TRBJ2-2, with the D gene too uncertain to name. In nucleotide form, the sequence is TGTGCCAGCAGGAACGCCCGTTGGAAGGTCAAGACCGGGGAGCTGTTTTTT. It specifies CASRNARWKVKTGELFF.